The rows below give T cell receptor beta chains drawn from one sample of a study of neurological immune-mediated disorders. From the 5' RACE reads, TCRdb called clonotypes with MiXCR, one entry per CDR3 protein. The sample has about 21,000 distinct CDR3 sequences; about 6% are singletons. The sample consisted of CD8+ T cells from blood. All receptors derive from a man between 18 and 29 years old in good health. CDR3s include the opening cysteine and the closing phenylalanine or tryptophan. The D gene is left open where the match is weak. Not every row has a clone size; where given, it reads once, few, many or a size class.

j_gene,d_gene,v_gene,abundance,CDR3nt,CDR3aa
TRBJ1-1,-,TRBV30,few,TGTGCCTGGGGGATAACGGGGAACACTGAAGCTTTCTTT,CAWGITGNTEAFF
TRBJ2-1,-,TRBV27,many,TGTGCCAGCAGTCTGGACATCAACAATGAGCAGTTCTTC,CASSLDINNEQFF
TRBJ2-5,TRBD2,TRBV29-1,many,TGCAGCGTCGCCCCTCCTAGCGGGGGGGAGGGTATCCAAGAGACCCAGTACTTC,CSVAPPSGGEGIQETQYF
TRBJ2-3,-,TRBV27,many,TGTGCCAGCAGTTTATCCACTTCTAGCACAGATACGCAGTATTTT,CASSLSTSSTDTQYF
TRBJ1-5,TRBD1,TRBV20-1,-,TGCAGTGCCAAGGGGCGGGACAGGGTCCTGTATGGTAATCAGCCCCAGCATTTT,CSAKGRDRVLYGNQPQHF
TRBJ1-1,-,TRBV27,many,TGTGCCAGCAGCCCACAGTGGTTGGACACTGAAGCTTTCTTT,CASSPQWLDTEAFF
TRBJ1-1,TRBD1,TRBV6-5,many,TGTGCCAGCAGTCGACAGGGGTATGAAGCTTTCTTT,CASSRQGYEAFF
TRBJ2-1,TRBD1,TRBV9,many,TGTGCCAGCAGCCCCGCCGGGAGTAGAGGACAGGGAGCGTGGGATGAGCAGTTCTTC,CASSPAGSRGQGAWDEQFF
TRBJ2-7,-,TRBV5-1,many,TGCGCCAGCAGCTGGGGTCGGGGCGAGCAGTACTTC,CASSWGRGEQYF
TRBJ2-1,TRBD1,TRBV6-5,many,TGTGCCAGCAGTTCAGGACAGGGCAATGAGCAGTTCTTC,CASSSGQGNEQFF
TRBJ1-2,TRBD1,TRBV5-1,many,TGCGCCAGCAGCTTGGTTCCAGGGGGAGTGGATGGCTACACCTTC,CASSLVPGGVDGYTF
TRBJ2-7,TRBD2,TRBV5-4,many,TGTGCCAGCAGCTCGGGACTAGCGGGGACCTACGAGCAGTACTTC,CASSSGLAGTYEQYF
TRBJ1-1,TRBD1,TRBV19,many,TGTGCCAGTAGGGACAGGGGGATCGCTGAAGCTTTCTTT,CASRDRGIAEAFF
TRBJ2-7,-,TRBV7-3,many,TGTGCCAGCAGCCCGAGGACAGTCTACGAGCAGTACTTC,CASSPRTVYEQYF
TRBJ2-7,-,TRBV4-1,medium-sized,TGCGCCAGCAGCCAAGAGGAGGGTAGCTCCTACGAGCAGTACTTC,CASSQEEGSSYEQYF
TRBJ1-1,-,TRBV19,many,TGTGCCAGTAGTATGCTGGGGGCTTACACTGAAGCTTTCTTT,CASSMLGAYTEAFF